This T cell receptor (beta chain) was captured in a study of beta chain features in type 1 diabetes (dated by TCRdb to 2016 to 2019). A note on the overall study: Mean age, gender distribution, total cell number and subset yield were not different between patients and healthy donors. A total of around 110,000,000 sorted cells were examined across all samples, and a strong correlation was observed between cell number per subset and RNA yield. In the study, recently diagnosed type 1 diabetes patients and matched healthy donors were compared on the TCRB repertoires of their sorted circulating CD4+ T cell subsets. Naive and central memory subsets were obtained from all 30 or so donors, but regulatory and stem cell-like memory subsets were isolated from only 8 patients and roughly eight healthy donors. The investigation overall reported the following: Type 1 diabetes patients showed a moderate but significant shortening of TCRB CDR3 length in all four CD4+ subsets. HLA sub-analyses involved small numbers of individuals, so any influence of HLA type on TCRB rearrangement remained unresolved. Shorter templates might be favored by PCR, yet because patient and control samples were amplified and corrected together, any such skew would affect both groups equally. Naive, central memory and regulatory TCRB repertoires appeared more similar among patients than among healthy donors. At VDJ recombination sites, patients with type 1 diabetes made fewer insertions and deleted more nucleotides, a pattern implying thymic rearrangement abnormalities. Because cDNA was sequenced instead of genomic DNA, highly expressing activated cells could be over-represented, though the groups showed no difference in activation or CD3 levels.

All of the isolated RNA was reverse transcribed with the High Capacity cDNA Reverse Transcription Kit, so expressed TCRB transcripts were sequenced. Naive, central memory and regulatory T cell samples underwent deep immunoSEQ sequencing, averaging about 3.3 million total reads per sample. Sorted cells were lysed in RLT buffer, and RNA was extracted using DNase-treated RNeasy Micro or Mini kits according to cell number. Each cell subset was processed separately to prevent cross-contamination, with patient and healthy donor samples processed together. Using the immunoSEQ multiplex PCR, TCRB sequences were amplified from cDNA into 87-bp fragments spanning the CDR3 region. Sequencing of the amplicons was done on the Illumina HiSeq platform. Per the original workflow: PCR bias was computationally corrected using synthetic template baselines, reads within Hamming distance 2 were collapsed, and singletons that could not be merged were discarded. Reads were aligned against IMGT to assign V, D and J genes, CDR3 length and insertions or deletions at six rearrangement sites. Clonotype counts were normalized to sorted cell number within each subset before computing true diversity and Gini coefficients with the tcR R package. The overlap coefficient, calculated on TCRB nucleotide sequences, was used to quantify repertoire sharing. TCRdb's version of the immuneACCESS table is confined to in-frame rearrangements and falls short of the full clone set. An unresolved V gene accounts for under half of the shortfall where checked; the remainder is of unknown origin. That table is the source of V, J and clone size, and D and trimming were worked out from the DNA. The sample table lists roughly 50,000 clones, around 56% of them with a count of one. The ten biggest clones cover 2.6% of the sample.

A single peripheral blood draw of 90 to 150 mL on average was collected from each donor into heparinised tubes. Using a panel that included CD45RO, CCR7, CD25, CD127, CD95 and CD27, naive, central memory, regulatory and stem cell-like memory CD4+ T cells were sorted on a BD FACSAria II. Purity was above 95% for every sorted population. PBMCs were isolated immediately by Lymphoprep density gradient centrifugation and stained directly without culture. So that batch effects would be minimized, each experiment stained and sorted samples in pairs, pairing one healthy donor with one patient. Regarding this clone: Its antigen is not yet known. There are no base qualities to consult, and no much larger clone falls within one base.

Input material: Tregs from blood. Per the publication, the cell subset or site label means: regulatory CD4+ T cells. The source of this sequence is a middle-aged woman with type 1 diabetes.

The bases are TGTGCCAGCAGCCCAGGGTTAGGGGAATACGAGCAGTACTTC. Protein translation: CASSPGLGEYEQYF. Recombination linked TRBV5-5 to TRBJ2-7; a weak D assignment points to TRBD1 (5 bases agree). The CDR3 contains 14 residues, cysteine and phenylalanine counted. CDR3 DNA only is kept here, 42 bases in frame from base 1. V is cut by 4 bases and J by 4 bases, and the space between the germline ends is 15 bases. The germline V gene (reference sequence) gives CDR1 as SGHKS and CDR2 as YYEKEE.